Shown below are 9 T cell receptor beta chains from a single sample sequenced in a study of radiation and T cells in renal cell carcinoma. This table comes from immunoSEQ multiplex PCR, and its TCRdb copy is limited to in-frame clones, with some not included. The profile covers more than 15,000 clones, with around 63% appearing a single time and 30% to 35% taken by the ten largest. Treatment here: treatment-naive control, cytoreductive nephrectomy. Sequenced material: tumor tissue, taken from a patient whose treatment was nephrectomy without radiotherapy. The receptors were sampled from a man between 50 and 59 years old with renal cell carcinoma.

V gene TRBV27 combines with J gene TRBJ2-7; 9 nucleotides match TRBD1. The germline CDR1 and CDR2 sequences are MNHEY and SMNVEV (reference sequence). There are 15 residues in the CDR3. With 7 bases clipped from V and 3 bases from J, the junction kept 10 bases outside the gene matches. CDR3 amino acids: CASKGQDRGDYEQYF. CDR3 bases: TGTGCCAGCAAGGGTCAGGACAGGGGAGACTACGAGCAGTACTTC.

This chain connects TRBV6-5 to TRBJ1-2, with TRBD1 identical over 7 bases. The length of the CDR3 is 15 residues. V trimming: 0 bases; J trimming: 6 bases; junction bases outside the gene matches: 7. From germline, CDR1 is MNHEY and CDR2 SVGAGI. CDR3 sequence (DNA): TGTGCCAGCAGTTACTCGGAAAGGGGGCAGGATGGCTACACCTTC. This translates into CASSYSERGQDGYTF.

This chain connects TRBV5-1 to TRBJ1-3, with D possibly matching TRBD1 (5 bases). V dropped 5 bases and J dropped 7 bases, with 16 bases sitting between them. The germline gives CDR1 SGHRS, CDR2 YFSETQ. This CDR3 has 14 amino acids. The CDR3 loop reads CASSISPGGNTIYF. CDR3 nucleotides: TGCGCCAGCAGTATTTCTCCCGGGGGGAACACCATATATTTT.

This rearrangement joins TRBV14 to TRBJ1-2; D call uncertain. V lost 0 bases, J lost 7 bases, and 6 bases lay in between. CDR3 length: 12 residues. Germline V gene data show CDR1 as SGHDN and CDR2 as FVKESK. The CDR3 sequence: CASSQDDLGYTF. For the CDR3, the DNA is TGTGCCAGCAGCCAAGATGACCTTGGCTACACCTTC. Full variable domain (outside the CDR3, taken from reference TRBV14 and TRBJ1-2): EAGVTQFPSHSVIEKGQTVTLRCDPISGHDNLYWYRRVMGKEIKFLLHFVKESKQDESGMPNNRFLAERTGGTYSTLKVQPAELEDSGVYFCASSQDDLGYTFGSGTRLTVV.

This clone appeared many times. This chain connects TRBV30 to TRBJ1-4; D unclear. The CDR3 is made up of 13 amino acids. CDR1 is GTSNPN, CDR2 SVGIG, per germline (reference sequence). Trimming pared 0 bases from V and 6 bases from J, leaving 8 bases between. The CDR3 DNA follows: TGTGCCTGGAGTGTAAACAGTTATGAAAAACTGTTTTTT. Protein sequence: CAWSVNSYEKLFF.

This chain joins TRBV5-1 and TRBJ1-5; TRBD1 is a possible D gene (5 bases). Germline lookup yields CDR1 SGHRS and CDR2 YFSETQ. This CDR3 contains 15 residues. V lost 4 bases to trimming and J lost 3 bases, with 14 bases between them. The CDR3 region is CASSPGGRDNQPQHF. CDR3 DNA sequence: TGCGCCAGCAGCCCGGGAGGCAGGGACAATCAGCCCCAGCATTTT.

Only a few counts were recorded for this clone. The CDR3 coding sequence is TGTGCCAGCTCGTCGCAAGGAGGGGGCCAAGAGACCCAGTACTTC. Encoded protein: CASSSQGGGQETQYF. J is TRBJ2-5 and V is TRBV18; D tentatively fits TRBD1 or TRBD2 (6 bases each). This CDR3 is built from 15 residues. Germline V gene sequence: CDR1 KGHSH, CDR2 LQKENI. V was cut by 6 bases and J by 1 base, with 15 bases left in between.

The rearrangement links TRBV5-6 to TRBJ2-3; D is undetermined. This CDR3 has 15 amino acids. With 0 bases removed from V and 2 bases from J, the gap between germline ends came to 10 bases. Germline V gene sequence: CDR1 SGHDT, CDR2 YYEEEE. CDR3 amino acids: CASSLALLNTDTQYF. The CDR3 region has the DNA TGTGCCAGCAGCTTGGCCCTCCTAAACACAGATACGCAGTATTTT.

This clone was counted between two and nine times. The CDR3 sequence is CASRRDLSPGELFF. The CDR3 DNA follows: TGCGCCAGCAGGCGGGACTTATCTCCCGGGGAGCTGTTTTTT. The chain carries TRBV5-1 and TRBJ2-2; D may be TRBD2 (6 bases). This CDR3 comprises 14 residues. Germline-derived CDR1 and CDR2 are SGHRS and YFSETQ. V gave up 5 bases and J gave up 6 bases, with 14 bases separating them.